What follows are 2 T cell receptor beta chains derived from one specimen sequenced in a study of T cells in Graves' hyperthyroidism and ophthalmopathy. Amplified regions were TCR beta CDR3 sequences from RNA transcripts. When the TCR CDR3 underwent first-round RT-PCR, the HTBI primer set was used. TCRdb independently ran MiXCR on the multiplex PCR reads; one entry per CDR3 protein. The sample carries some 380,000 distinct CDR3 sequences, about 13% recorded once. Sequencing was performed on blood. These receptors came from a man younger than 45 with Graves' hyperthyroidism that later progressed to Graves' ophthalmopathy.

CDR3: CASSTQTQPYEQYF. The CDR3 DNA follows: TGTGCCAGCAGCACCCAGACCCAACCCTACGAGCAGTACTTC. The rearrangement links TRBV9 to TRBJ2-7, with unresolved D. V shed 4 bases and J shed 2 bases, with 13 bases lying between them. Looked up from germline, CDR1 is SGDLS and CDR2 is YYNGEE. The CDR3 spans 14 residues.

This clonotype was seen a handful of times. This rearrangement joins TRBV7-9 to TRBJ2-7; D assignment may be TRBD1 or TRBD2 (6 bases each). The V end lost 6 bases, the J end lost 3 bases, and 12 bases lay between the germline ends. This CDR3 region has 13 residues. CDR1 and CDR2 from the germline V gene are SEHNR and FQNEAQ (reference sequence). CDR3 sequence reads: CASSERGVYEQYF. In DNA, the CDR3 is TGTGCCAGCAGTGAGAGGGGGGTCTACGAGCAGTACTTC.